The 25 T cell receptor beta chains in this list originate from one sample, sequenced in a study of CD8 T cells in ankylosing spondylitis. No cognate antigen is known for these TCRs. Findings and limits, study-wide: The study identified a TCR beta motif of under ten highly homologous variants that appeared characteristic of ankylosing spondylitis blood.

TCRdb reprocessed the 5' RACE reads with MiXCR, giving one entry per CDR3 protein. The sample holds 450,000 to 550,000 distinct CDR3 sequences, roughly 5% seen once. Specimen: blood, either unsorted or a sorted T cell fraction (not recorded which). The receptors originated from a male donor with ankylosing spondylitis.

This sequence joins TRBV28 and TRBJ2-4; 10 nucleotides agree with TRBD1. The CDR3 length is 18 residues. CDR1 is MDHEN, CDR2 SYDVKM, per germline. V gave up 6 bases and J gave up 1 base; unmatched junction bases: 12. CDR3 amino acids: CASRPRTGGYGAKNIQYF. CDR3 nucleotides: TGTGCCAGCAGACCTCGGACAGGGGGGTATGGGGCCAAAAACATTCAGTACTTC.

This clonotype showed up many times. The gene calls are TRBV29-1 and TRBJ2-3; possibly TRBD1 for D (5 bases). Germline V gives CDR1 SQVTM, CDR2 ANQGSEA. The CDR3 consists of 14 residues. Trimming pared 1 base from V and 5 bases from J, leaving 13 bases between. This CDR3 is CSVEGVGRRDTQYF. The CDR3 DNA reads TGCAGCGTTGAAGGTGTGGGGCGCAGAGATACGCAGTATTTT.

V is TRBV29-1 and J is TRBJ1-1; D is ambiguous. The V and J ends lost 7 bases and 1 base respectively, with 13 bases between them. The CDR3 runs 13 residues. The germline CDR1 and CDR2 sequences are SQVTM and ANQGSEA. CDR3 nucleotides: TGCAGCGCCGAGGGAGCAGCGAACACTGAAGCTTTCTTT. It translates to CSAEGAANTEAFF.

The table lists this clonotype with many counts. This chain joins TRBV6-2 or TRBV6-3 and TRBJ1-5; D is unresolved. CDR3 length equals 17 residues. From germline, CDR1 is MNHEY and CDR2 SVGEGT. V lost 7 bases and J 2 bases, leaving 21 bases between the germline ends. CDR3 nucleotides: TGTGCCAGCAAGGAGTCAAGGCAGCCCAGTCGCAATCAGCCCCAGCATTTT. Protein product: CASKESRQPSRNQPQHF.

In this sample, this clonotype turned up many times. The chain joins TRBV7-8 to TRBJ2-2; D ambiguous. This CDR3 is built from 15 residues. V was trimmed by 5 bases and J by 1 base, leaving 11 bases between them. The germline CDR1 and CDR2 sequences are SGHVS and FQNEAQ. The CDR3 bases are TGTGCCAGCAGCCTCGTCTGGGGGAACACCGGGGAGCTGTTTTTT. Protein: CASSLVWGNTGELFF.

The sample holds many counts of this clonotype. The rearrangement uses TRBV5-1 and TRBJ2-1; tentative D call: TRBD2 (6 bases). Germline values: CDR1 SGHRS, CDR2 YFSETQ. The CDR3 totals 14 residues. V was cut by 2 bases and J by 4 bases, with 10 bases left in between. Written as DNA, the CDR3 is TGCGCCAGCAGCTTTGGGCGGGATTACAATGAGCAGTTCTTC. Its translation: CASSFGRDYNEQFF.

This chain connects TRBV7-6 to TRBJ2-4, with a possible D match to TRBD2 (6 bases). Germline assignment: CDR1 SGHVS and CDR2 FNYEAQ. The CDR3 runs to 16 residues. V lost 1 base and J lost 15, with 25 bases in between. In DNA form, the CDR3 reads TGTGCCAGCAGCTTAGGTCGCGGGGTCGAAGGAATTGGGATGTACTTC. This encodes CASSLGRGVEGIGMYF.

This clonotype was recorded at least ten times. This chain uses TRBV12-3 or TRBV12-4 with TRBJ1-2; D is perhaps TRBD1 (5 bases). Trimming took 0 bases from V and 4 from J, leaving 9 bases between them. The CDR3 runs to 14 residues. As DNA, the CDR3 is TGTGCCAGCAGTTTAGCAGGGGCAACCTATGGCTACACCTTC. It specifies CASSLAGATYGYTF.

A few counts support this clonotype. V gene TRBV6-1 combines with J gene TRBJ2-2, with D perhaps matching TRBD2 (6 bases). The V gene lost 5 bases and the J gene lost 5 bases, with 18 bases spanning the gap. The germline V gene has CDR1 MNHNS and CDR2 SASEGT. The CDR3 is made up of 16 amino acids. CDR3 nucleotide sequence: TGTGCCAGCAGTCCCTATAAGCGGGTTTATACCGGGGAGCTGTTTTTT. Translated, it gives CASSPYKRVYTGELFF.

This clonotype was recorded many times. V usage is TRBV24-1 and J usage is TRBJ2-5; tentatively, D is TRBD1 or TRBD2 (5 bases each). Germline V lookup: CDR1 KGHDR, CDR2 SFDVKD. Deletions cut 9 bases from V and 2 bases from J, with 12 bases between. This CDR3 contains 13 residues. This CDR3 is CATQVEGQETQYF. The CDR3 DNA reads TGTGCCACCCAAGTAGAGGGGCAAGAGACCCAGTACTTC.

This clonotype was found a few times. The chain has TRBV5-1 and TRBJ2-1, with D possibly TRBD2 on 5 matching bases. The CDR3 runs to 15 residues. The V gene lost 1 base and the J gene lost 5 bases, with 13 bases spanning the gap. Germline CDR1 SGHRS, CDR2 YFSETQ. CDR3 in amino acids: CASSLTPLGDNEQFF. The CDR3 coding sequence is TGCGCCAGCAGCTTGACTCCCCTCGGGGACAATGAGCAGTTCTTC. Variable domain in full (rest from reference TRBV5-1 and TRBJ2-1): KAGVTQTPRYLIKTRGQQVTLSCSPISGHRSVSWYQQTPGQGLQFLFEYFSETQRNKGNFPGRFSGRQFSNSRSEMNVSTLELGDSALYLCASSLTPLGDNEQFFGPGTRLTVL.

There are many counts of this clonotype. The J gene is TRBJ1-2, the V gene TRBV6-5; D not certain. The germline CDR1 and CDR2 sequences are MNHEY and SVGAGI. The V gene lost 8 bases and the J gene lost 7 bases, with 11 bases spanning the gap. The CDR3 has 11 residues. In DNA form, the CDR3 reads TGTGCCAGCCTTGAGGGCGGTGGCTACACCTTC. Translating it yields CASLEGGGYTF.

CDR3: CASSHRNGEPGELFF. The CDR3 DNA follows: TGCGCCAGCAGCCACCGAAATGGGGAGCCCGGGGAGCTGTTTTTT. The chain recombines TRBV4-1 with TRBJ2-2; D perhaps matches TRBD2 (5 bases). The CDR3 runs 15 residues. Trimming removed 3 bases from V and 6 bases from J, with 14 bases in between. Germline CDR1 is MGHRA and CDR2 is YSYEKL.

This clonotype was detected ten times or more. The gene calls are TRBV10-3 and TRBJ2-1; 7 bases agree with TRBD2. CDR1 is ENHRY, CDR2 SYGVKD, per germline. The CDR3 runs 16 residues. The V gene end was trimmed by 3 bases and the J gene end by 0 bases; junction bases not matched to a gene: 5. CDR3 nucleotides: TGTGCCATCAGTGAAGTAGCGGGTAGCTCCTACAATGAGCAGTTCTTC. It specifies CAISEVAGSSYNEQFF.

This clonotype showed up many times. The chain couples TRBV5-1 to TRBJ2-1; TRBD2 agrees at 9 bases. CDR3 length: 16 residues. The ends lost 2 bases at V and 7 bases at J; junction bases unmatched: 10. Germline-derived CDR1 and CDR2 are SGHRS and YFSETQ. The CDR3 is CASSFPSGIRGNEQFF. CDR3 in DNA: TGCGCCAGCAGCTTCCCTAGCGGGATAAGGGGTAATGAGCAGTTCTTC.

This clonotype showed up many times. CDR3 DNA sequence: TGTGCCAGCAGCGTAGGACGGGGGGGCCACACTGAAGCTTTCTTT. Its translation: CASSVGRGGHTEAFF. This rearrangement joins TRBV9 to TRBJ1-1, with a tentative D call TRBD1 (6 bases). V gave up 0 bases and J gave up 3 bases, with 12 bases separating them. The CDR3 has 15 residues. Germline V gene sequence: CDR1 SGDLS, CDR2 YYNGEE.

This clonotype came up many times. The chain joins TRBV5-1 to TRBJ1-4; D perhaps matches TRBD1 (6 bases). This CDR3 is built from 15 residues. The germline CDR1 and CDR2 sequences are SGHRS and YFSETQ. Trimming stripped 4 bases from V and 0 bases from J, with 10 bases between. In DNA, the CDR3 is TGCGCCAGCAGCCTACAGGGCACAACTAATGAAAAACTGTTTTTT. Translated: CASSLQGTTNEKLFF.

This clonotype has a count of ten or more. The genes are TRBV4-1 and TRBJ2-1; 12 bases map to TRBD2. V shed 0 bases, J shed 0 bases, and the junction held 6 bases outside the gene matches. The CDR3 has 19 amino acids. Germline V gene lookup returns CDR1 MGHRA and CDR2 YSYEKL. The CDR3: CASSQDPSGRVPSYNEQFF. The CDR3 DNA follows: TGCGCCAGCAGCCAAGACCCTAGCGGGAGGGTCCCCTCCTACAATGAGCAGTTCTTC.

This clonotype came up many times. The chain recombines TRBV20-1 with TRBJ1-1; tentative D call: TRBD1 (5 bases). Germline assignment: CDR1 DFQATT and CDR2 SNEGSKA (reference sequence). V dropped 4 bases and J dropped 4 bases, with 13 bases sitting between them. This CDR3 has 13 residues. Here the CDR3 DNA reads TGCAGTGCTACAGGGTCCGTTGGCACTGAAGCTTTCTTT. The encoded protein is CSATGSVGTEAFF.

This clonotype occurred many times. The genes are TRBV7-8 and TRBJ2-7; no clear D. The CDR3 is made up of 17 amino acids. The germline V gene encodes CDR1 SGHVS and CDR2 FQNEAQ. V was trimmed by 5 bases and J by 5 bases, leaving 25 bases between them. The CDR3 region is CASSPSISYSGGDEQYF. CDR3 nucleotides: TGTGCCAGCAGCCCGAGCATCTCCTATTCAGGCGGCGACGAGCAGTACTTC.

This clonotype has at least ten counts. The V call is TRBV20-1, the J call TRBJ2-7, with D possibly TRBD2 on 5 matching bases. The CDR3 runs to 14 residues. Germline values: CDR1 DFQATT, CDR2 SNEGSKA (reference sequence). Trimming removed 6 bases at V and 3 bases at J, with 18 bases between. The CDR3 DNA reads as TGCAGTGCCCGGAGCACGAGGACTCTCTACGAGCAGTACTTC. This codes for CSARSTRTLYEQYF.

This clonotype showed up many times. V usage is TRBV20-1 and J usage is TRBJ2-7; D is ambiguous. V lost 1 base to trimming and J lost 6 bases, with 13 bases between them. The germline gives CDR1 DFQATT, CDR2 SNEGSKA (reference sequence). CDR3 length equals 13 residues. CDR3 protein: CSARAPSLGEQYF. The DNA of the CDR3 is TGCAGTGCTAGAGCCCCATCGTTGGGCGAGCAGTACTTC.

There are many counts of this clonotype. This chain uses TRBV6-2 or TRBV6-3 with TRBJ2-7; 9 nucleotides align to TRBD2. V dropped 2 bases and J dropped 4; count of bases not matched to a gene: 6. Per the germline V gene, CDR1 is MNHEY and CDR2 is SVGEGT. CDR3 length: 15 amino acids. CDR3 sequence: CASSYPTSGAYEQYF. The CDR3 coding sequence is TGTGCCAGCAGTTACCCGACTAGCGGAGCATACGAGCAGTACTTC.

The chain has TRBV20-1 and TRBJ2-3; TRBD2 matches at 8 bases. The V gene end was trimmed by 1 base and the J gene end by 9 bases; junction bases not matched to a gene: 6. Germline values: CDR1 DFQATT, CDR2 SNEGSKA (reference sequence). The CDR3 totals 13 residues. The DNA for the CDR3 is TGCAGTGCTAGAGGAAGCGGGAGAAGCACGCAGTATTTT. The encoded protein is CSARGSGRSTQYF.

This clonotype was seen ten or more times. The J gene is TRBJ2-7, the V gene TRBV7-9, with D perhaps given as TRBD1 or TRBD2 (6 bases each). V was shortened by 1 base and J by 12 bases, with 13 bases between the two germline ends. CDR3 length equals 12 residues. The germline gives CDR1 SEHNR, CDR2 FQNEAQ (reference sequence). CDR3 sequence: CASSLEGGFPYF. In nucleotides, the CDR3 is TGTGCCAGCAGCTTAGAGGGGGGTTTCCCGTACTTC.